Here is one TCR beta chain with its context. It lacks a known antigen. No clone much larger than this one lies a single base away; base qualities are absent. The library was generated by 5' RACE. The sequencer was an Illumina HiSeq 2500. A second PCR of roughly 7 to 11 cycles was run with a J-beta primer mix and a sample-barcoded 5' primer. A template-switch 5' adaptor carrying 12 random nucleotides introduced a unique molecular identifier onto each TCR beta cDNA molecule. At least 2.5 million CDR3-containing paired-end reads were obtained from each sample. All of the RNA was converted into first-strand cDNA using the Mint cDNA synthesis kit, with a TRBC-specific oligonucleotide serving as the primer. All cDNA was treated with uracil-DNA glycosylase and then went through a first 18-cycle PCR with the universal primers M1SS and BC2_uni_R. The authors' pipeline ran thus. For normalization, 1 million high-quality reads were randomly selected from each sample, with every read carrying a distinct molecular identifier. Instead of being binned into consensus sequences, reads that shared molecular identifiers were thrown out. MiTCR, run with a Q25 quality threshold and the strictest error-elimination algorithm, handled CDR3 identification, clonotype clustering and error correction. A nonparametric unseen species model using Euler transformation provided a lower-bound estimate of total TCR beta diversity. TCRdb trimmed the raw reads at Q25, called clones with MiXCR and kept productive beta chains. Each entry is one CDR3 protein sequence, shown with its most common DNA and genes. TCRdb assigned the V and J calls; the authors' analysis was not used. This sample gives fewer than 1.5 million distinct CDR3 sequences in total; 40% to 50% of them show up just once. The biggest ten clones account for less than 8% of the sample.

Germline trimming: 6 bases from V, 5 bases from J; junction bases outside gene matches: 6. CDR1 and CDR2, looked up from the germline V gene, are MNHEY and SVGAGI. The CDR3 runs 14 residues from the cysteine to the phenylalanine. Just the 42-base CDR3 DNA is kept, in frame starting at base 1. The data originate from a study of blood T cells in healthy people across ages (dated by TCRdb to the mid-2010s). Regarding the research as a whole: In model experiments, roughly one uniquely barcoded TCR beta cDNA molecule per two T cells was captured by template switching. Using deep sequencing normalized with unique cDNA molecular identifiers, the study measured how TCR beta repertoire diversity changes with age. Donors were grouped into four age groups: young (average approximately 15 years), middle-aged (about 38), aged (approximately 67) and long-lived (just over 80). To avoid experimental bias, donors of different ages were spread randomly across the sequencing lanes. The study analyzed two additional independent replicas of 1 million unique cDNA reads from the same blood draw for two donors, one aged 18 to 30 and one aged 80 or older. Overall results and qualifications from the work: Bulk unsorted PBMC profiling prevented conclusive comparison of naive and antigen-experienced compartments. Compared with the aged group, the long-lived group had more naive CD4+ T cells, fewer expanded clones and increased TCR diversity, a pattern suggesting age selection. Because donor CMV infection status was unknown, age-related changes in expanded clonotypes were potentially confounded. As age increased, observed TCR beta diversity per million T cells dropped in a roughly linear way, and a significant reduction was already evident by age around 41. There was a strong correlation between observed TCR beta diversity and the percentage of naive T cells measured by flow cytometry. Estimates of total diversity based on one million sequenced T cells were considered lower bounds and underestimates.

The donors were a few dozen Caucasian individuals from Russia, aged about 6 to 100 years, who were systemically healthy. Ten milliliters of peripheral blood were drawn from each donor into EDTA-treated Vacutainer tubes. PBMCs were isolated by Ficoll-Paque density-gradient centrifugation, with at least 6.5 million obtained per sample. Trizol reagent was used to extract total RNA from the PBMCs, yielding at least 5 micrograms per sample. Naive CD45RAhigh/CD27high T cell percentages were measured by flow cytometry on a PBMC aliquot from every donor. Rearrangement joined TRBV6-5 to TRBJ1-1; 10 central nucleotides agree with TRBD1. The sequence derives from a woman younger than 35 in good health. Sequenced: blood. The nucleotide sequence is given as TGTGCCAGCAGATCCGGGACAGGGGATACTGAAGCTTTCTTT. It encodes CASRSGTGDTEAFF.